This T cell receptor (beta chain) was found in a study of T cells after yellow fever vaccination. MiXCR, run by TCRdb on the 5' RACE reads, gives a single entry per CDR3 protein. The sample lists under 600,000 distinct CDR3 sequences; approximately 15% were seen once. The study's findings and limits: Boosting was followed by the reappearance of most primary-vaccination clones (just under 98% CD4, about 88% CD8).

Turning to this clonotype: The antigen remains unidentified.

V lost 3 bases, J lost 6 bases, and 7 bases stayed unmatched. This CDR3 contains 14 residues. Germline CDR1 is SGDLS and CDR2 is YYNGEE. This sample comprised PBMCs, obtained on the day of the yellow fever booster vaccination. The TCR comes from a man younger than 40 who received the YFV17D yellow fever vaccine. This chain links TRBV9 with TRBJ2-7, with 9 bases identical to TRBD1. The CDR3 protein is CASSAGQGTGEQYF. The CDR3 DNA reads as TGTGCCAGCAGCGCCGGACAGGGGACAGGCGAGCAGTACTTC.